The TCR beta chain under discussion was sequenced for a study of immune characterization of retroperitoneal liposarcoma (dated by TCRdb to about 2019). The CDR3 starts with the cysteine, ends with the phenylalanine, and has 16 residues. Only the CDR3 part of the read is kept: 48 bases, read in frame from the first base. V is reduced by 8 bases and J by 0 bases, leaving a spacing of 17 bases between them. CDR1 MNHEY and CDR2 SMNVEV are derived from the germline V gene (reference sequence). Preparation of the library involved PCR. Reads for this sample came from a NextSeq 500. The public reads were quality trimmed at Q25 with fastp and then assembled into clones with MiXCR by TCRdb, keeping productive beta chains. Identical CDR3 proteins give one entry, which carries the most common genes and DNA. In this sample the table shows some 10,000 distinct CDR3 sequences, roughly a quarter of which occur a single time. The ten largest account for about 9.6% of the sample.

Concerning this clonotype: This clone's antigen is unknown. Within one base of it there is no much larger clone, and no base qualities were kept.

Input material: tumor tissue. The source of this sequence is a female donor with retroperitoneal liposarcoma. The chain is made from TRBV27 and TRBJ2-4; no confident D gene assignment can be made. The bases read TGTGCCAGCCACTACAGAAAAGACATAGCCAAAAACATTCAGTACTTC. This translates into CASHYRKDIAKNIQYF.